Listed here are 9 T cell receptor beta chains from one sample, sequenced in a study of T cell changes during pregnancy in multiple sclerosis. Produced via immunoSEQ multiplex PCR; TCRdb's table is partial and in-frame only. The data hold about 84,000 clones, with around 94% observed a single time. The sample was peripheral blood, taken in the second trimester of pregnancy. Receptors originate from a female donor in good health, enrolled as a control in a pregnancy study.

The rearrangement links TRBV5-1 to TRBJ1-3; TRBD1 matches at 9 bases. The CDR3 covers 15 residues. V dropped 2 bases and J dropped 3; count of bases not matched to a gene: 3. From germline, CDR1 is SGHRS and CDR2 YFSETQ. CDR3 residues: CASSFGQGIGNTIYF. The CDR3 nucleotides are TGCGCCAGCAGCTTCGGACAGGGGATTGGAAACACCATATATTTT.

V and J are TRBV4-2 and TRBJ2-1; 13 nucleotides agree with TRBD2. The CDR3 contains 15 residues. The germline V gene has CDR1 LGHNA and CDR2 YNFKEQ. The V segment lost 4 bases and the J segment 7 bases; nucleotides outside the gene matches: 4. CDR3 DNA sequence: TGTGCCAGCAGCCCGCGGACTAGCGGGAGTAATGAGCAGTTCTTC. Amino acids: CASSPRTSGSNEQFF.

This sequence joins TRBV9 and TRBJ2-5, with 7 bases identical to TRBD1. In germline, CDR1 is SGDLS, CDR2 YYNGEE. The V gene end was trimmed by 0 bases and the J gene end by 3 bases; junction bases not matched to a gene: 8. This CDR3 has 16 residues. CDR3 protein: CASSVAEWDSEETQYF. In DNA form, the CDR3 reads TGTGCCAGCAGCGTAGCTGAATGGGACAGCGAAGAGACCCAGTACTTC.

The chain couples TRBV7-9 to TRBJ2-1, with 9 positions matching TRBD2. The CDR3 is 14 amino acids. Losses at the gene ends were 0 bases for V and 15 bases for J; bases not matched to a gene: 9. Germline CDR1 reads SEHNR; CDR2 reads FQNEAQ (reference sequence). The CDR3 is CASSLAQTGTSLFF. The DNA for the CDR3 is TGTGCCAGCAGCTTAGCGCAGACCGGGACTAGCCTGTTCTTC. The whole variable domain, filled in from reference TRBV7-9 and TRBJ2-1, reads DTGVSQNPRHKITKRGQNVTFRCDPISEHNRLYWYRQTLGQGPEFLTYFQNEAQLEKSRLLSDRFSAERPKGSFSTLEIQRTEQGDSAMYLCASSLAQTGTSLFFGPGTRLTVL.

The chain is built from TRBV5-1 and TRBJ2-3; D ambiguous. V was trimmed by 0 bases and J by 0 bases, leaving 8 bases between them. In germline, CDR1 is SGHRS, CDR2 YFSETQ. CDR3 size: 15 residues. This chain's CDR3 is CASSLGAVSTDTQYF. CDR3 in DNA: TGCGCCAGCAGCTTGGGGGCAGTTAGCACAGATACGCAGTATTTT.

CDR3 loop: CAWDRGITEAFF. For the CDR3, the DNA is TGTGCCTGGGACAGGGGGATCACTGAAGCTTTCTTT. The V gene is TRBV30, the J gene TRBJ1-1; 9 positions agree with TRBD1. Trimming at V came to 5 bases and at J to 4 bases, leaving 2 bases not matched to a gene. This CDR3 has 12 amino acids. The V gene's germline CDR1 is GTSNPN and CDR2 SVGIG (reference sequence). Combining the CDR3 with reference TRBV30 and TRBJ1-1 gives the whole variable domain SQTIHQWPATLVQPVGSPLSLECTVEGTSNPNLYWYRQAAGRGLQLLFYSVGIGQISSEVPQNLSASRPQDRQFILSSKKLLLSDSGFYLCAWDRGITEAFFGQGTRLTVV.

The chain employs TRBV7-9 and TRBJ2-1, with TRBD2 identical over 8 bases. Germline V CDR1 and CDR2: SEHNR, FQNEAQ (reference sequence). The V and J ends lost 3 bases and 2 bases, in that order; junction bases with no gene match: 12. This CDR3 has 18 amino acids. CDR3 sequence reads: CASSLSGGSVLTYNEQFF. The CDR3, as DNA: TGTGCCAGCAGCTTGAGCGGGGGCTCGGTCCTTACCTACAATGAGCAGTTCTTC.

The chain has TRBV4-2 and TRBJ1-2; 7 bases line up with TRBD1. CDR3 size: 14 residues. The germline V gene has CDR1 LGHNA and CDR2 YNFKEQ. The junction had 6 bases not matched to a gene; V was cut back by 5 bases and J by 3 bases. The CDR3 sequence: CASSLEGADYGYTF. As DNA, the CDR3 is TGTGCCAGCAGCTTGGAGGGGGCCGACTATGGCTACACCTTC.

V is TRBV4-1 and J is TRBJ2-3, with unresolved D. Germline loops: CDR1 MGHRA, CDR2 YSYEKL. CDR3 size: 14 residues. Deletions cut 4 bases from V and 3 bases from J, with 11 bases between. The CDR3 loop reads CASSLPGSTDTQYF. Written as DNA, the CDR3 is TGCGCCAGCAGCCTCCCCGGGTCGACAGATACGCAGTATTTT.